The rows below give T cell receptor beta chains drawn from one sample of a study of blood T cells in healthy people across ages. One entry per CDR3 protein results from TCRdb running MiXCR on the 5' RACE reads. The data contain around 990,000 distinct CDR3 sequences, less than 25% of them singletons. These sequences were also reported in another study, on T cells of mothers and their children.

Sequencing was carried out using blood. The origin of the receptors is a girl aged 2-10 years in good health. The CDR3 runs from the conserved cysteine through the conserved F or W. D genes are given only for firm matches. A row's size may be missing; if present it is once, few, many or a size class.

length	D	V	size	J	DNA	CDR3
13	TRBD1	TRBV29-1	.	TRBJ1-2	TGCAGCGTTGGTGTCAGGGGGGGTAATGGCTACACCTTC	CSVGVRGGNGYTF
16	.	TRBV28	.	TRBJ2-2	TGTGCCAGCAGTTTATTCAGCGGAATAAACACCGGGGAGCTGTTTTTT	CASSLFSGINTGELFF
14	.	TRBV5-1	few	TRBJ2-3	TGCGCCAGCAGCTCCTCGATGGGGGGAGATACGCAGTATTTT	CASSSSMGGDTQYF
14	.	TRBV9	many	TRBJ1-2	TGTGCCAGCAGCGTAGACCTTCCGACTAAGGGCTACACCTTC	CASSVDLPTKGYTF
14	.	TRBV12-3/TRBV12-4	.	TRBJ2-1	TGTGCCGGCAGCCTTATTTATAGCTCCGGTGAGCAGTTCTTC	CAGSLIYSSGEQFF
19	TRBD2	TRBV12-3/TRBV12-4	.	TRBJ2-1	TGTGCCAGCAGTTTAGGCGGGACTAGCGGGAGGGCCTCCTACAATGAGCAGTTCTTC	CASSLGGTSGRASYNEQFF
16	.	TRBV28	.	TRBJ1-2	TGTGCCAGCAGTTTCACCAAGCAGGGCCTCTATCTTGGCTACACCTTC	CASSFTKQGLYLGYTF
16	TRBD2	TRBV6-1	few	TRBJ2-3	TGTGCCAGCAGTGCCCTTAGCGGGGGTTACACAGATACGCAGTATTTT	CASSALSGGYTDTQYF
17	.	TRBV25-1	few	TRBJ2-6	TGTGCCAGCAGTGAAACCCGTCCAGGGACTGGGGCCAACGTCCTGACTTTC	CASSETRPGTGANVLTF
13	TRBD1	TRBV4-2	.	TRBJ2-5	TGTGCCAGCAGAAACAGGGGGCAAGAGACCCAGTACTTC	CASRNRGQETQYF
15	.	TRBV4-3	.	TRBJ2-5	TGCGCCAGCAGCCAAGAACGTTCGGGAATCGAGACCCAGTACTTC	CASSQERSGIETQYF
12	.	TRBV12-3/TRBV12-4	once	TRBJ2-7	TGTGCCAGTTCCGGGGCAGGCCACGAGCAGTACTTC	CASSGAGHEQYF
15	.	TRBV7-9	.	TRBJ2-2	TGTGCCAGCAGCTTAGTTCGGCCGGACACCGGGGAGCTGTTTTTT	CASSLVRPDTGELFF
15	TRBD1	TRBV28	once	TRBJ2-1	TGTGCCAGCACACAAGGGGGCCCCCAGGCCAATGAGCAGTTCTTC	CASTQGGPQANEQFF
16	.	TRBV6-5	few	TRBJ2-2	TGTGCCAGCACTTTTTTCTTAGCGGCGAACACCGGGGAGCTGTTTTTT	CASTFFLAANTGELFF
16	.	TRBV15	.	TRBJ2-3	TGTGCCACCAGACTAAACCGGGACCTCCGCACAGATACGCAGTATTTT	CATRLNRDLRTDTQYF
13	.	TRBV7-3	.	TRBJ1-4	TGTGCCAGCAGCTTAAGACCGAGCGAAAAACTGTTTTTT	CASSLRPSEKLFF
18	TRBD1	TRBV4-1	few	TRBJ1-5	TGCGCCAGCAGCCCTCCAGGGGGGGATCCTTATAGCAATCAGCCCCAGCATTTT	CASSPPGGDPYSNQPQHF
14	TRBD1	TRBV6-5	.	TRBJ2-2	TGTGCCAGCAGTTACGGACAGGACACCGGGGAGCTGTTTTTT	CASSYGQDTGELFF
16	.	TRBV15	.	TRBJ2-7	TGTGCCACCAGCAGAGGCCAGGGTTCCGGATCCTACGAGCAGTACTTC	CATSRGQGSGSYEQYF
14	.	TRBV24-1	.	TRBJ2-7	TGTGCCACCAGTGACCCCAGGAGCTCCTACGAGCAGTACTTC	CATSDPRSSYEQYF
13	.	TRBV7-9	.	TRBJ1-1	TGTGCCAGCAGTTTTACAGATCTCTCTGAAGCTTTCTTT	CASSFTDLSEAFF
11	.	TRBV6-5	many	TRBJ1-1	TGTGCCAGCAGTAAGAACACTGAAGCTTTCTTT	CASSKNTEAFF
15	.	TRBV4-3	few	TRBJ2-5	TGCGCCAGCAGCCAAGATGGGACCACCCAAGAGACCCAGTACTTC	CASSQDGTTQETQYF
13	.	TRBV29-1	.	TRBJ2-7	TGCAGCGTTGAAGAAGACCTCCGGCAGGGAGAGAGCTTC	CSVEEDLRQGESF
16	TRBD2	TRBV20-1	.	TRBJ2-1	TGCAGTGCTCACCCAAAGGGACTAGCGGGAGAGAATGAGCAGTTCTTC	CSAHPKGLAGENEQFF
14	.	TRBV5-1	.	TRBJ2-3	TGCGCCAGCAGCTTGCCCGACAACACAGATACGCAGTATTTT	CASSLPDNTDTQYF
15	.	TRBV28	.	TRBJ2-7	TGTGCCAGCAGTTTAAGGGCAGGGCGTTGGTACGAGCAGTACTTC	CASSLRAGRWYEQYF
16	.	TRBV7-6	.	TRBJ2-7	TGTGCCAGCAGCTTAGTATCCGGCGGCGGAAGCTACGAGCAGTACTTC	CASSLVSGGGSYEQYF
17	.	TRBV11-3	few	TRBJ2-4	TGTGCCAGCAGCTTAACATTGACAGACTTAGCCAAAAACATTCAGTACTTC	CASSLTLTDLAKNIQYF
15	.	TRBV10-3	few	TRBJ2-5	TGTGCCATCAGTGAGTCGAGCGAAACCCAAGAGACCCAGTACTTC	CAISESSETQETQYF
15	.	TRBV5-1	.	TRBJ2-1	TGCGCCAGCAGCAGGGACTGGGGAGGGGGCAATGAGCAGTTCTTC	CASSRDWGGGNEQFF